This entry lists 9 T cell receptor beta chains sequenced from one sample in a study of cytotoxic CD8 clonotypes in ibrutinib-treated CLL. Assay: immunoSEQ multiplex PCR; the TCRdb copy retains only in-frame clones and omits some. The sample lists some 130,000 clones; approximately 85% were seen once. The specimen comprised PBMCs, sampled after 24 months of ibrutinib treatment. Receptors were obtained from a human donor with chronic lymphocytic leukemia.

The rearrangement links TRBV7-6 to TRBJ2-1; no clear D. This CDR3 spans 14 amino acids. Trimming removed 1 base from V and 7 bases from J, with 11 bases in between. Per the germline V gene, CDR1 is SGHVS and CDR2 is FNYEAQ. The CDR3: CASSLGPFLNEQFF. DNA for the CDR3: TGTGCCAGCAGCTTAGGTCCATTTTTGAATGAGCAGTTCTTC. Full variable domain (rest looked up from reference TRBV7-6 and TRBJ2-1): GAGVSQSPRYKVTKRGQDVALRCDPISGHVSLYWYRQALGQGPEFLTYFNYEAQQDKSGLPNDRFSAERPEGSISTLTIQRTEQRDSAMYRCASSLGPFLNEQFFGPGTRLTVL.

The chain employs TRBV27 and TRBJ1-2; D perhaps matches TRBD1 (6 bases). From germline, CDR1 is MNHEY and CDR2 SMNVEV (reference sequence). The CDR3 is made up of 15 amino acids. Trimming took 3 bases from V and 5 from J, leaving 16 bases between them. DNA of the CDR3: TGTGCCAGCAGTTTCGACAGGTCCCTGGGGTATGGCTACACCTTC. It codes for CASSFDRSLGYGYTF.

This sequence joins TRBV6-1 and TRBJ2-7; weak D call: TRBD2 (6 bases). The CDR3 consists of 15 residues. Germline-derived CDR1 and CDR2 are MNHNS and SASEGT. V lost 4 bases and J 4 bases, leaving 17 bases between the germline ends. The CDR3 sequence is CASSGSSTSRYEQYF. The CDR3 DNA is TGTGCCAGCAGTGGGAGCTCGACTAGTCGATACGAGCAGTACTTC.

CDR3 region: CASSYLAGELFF. The CDR3, as DNA: TGTGCCAGCAGTTACTTGGCGGGGGAGCTGTTTTTT. The V gene is TRBV6-6, the J gene TRBJ2-2; D is uncertain. V shed 1 base and J shed 8 bases, with 5 bases lying between them. The CDR3 loop spans 12 amino acids. Per the germline V gene, CDR1 is MNHNY and CDR2 is SVGAGI (reference sequence).

This sequence joins TRBV10-3 and TRBJ2-7; 10 positions match TRBD2. Germline CDR1 reads ENHRY; CDR2 reads SYGVKD. The CDR3 extends over 15 amino acids. With V trimmed by 10 bases and J by 2 bases, 11 bases remained unmatched. This CDR3 reads CATKLTTSGAYEQYF. CDR3 nucleotides: TGTGCCACGAAGCTTACCACTAGCGGGGCCTACGAGCAGTACTTC.

V and J are TRBV30 and TRBJ1-5; D gene ambiguous. The germline V gene has CDR1 GTSNPN and CDR2 SVGIG (reference sequence). The CDR3 length is 15 residues. Trimming took 5 bases from V and 2 from J, leaving 16 bases between them. Here the CDR3 DNA reads TGTGCCTGGGCGGATGGAGTTTTAGGCAATCAGCCCCAGCATTTT. The encoded protein is CAWADGVLGNQPQHF.

This sequence joins TRBV6-5 and TRBJ1-2; possible D gene TRBD1, 5 bases. The CDR3 totals 14 residues. V shed 3 bases and J shed 3 bases, with 11 bases lying between them. Germline loops: CDR1 MNHEY, CDR2 SVGAGI. The CDR3 sequence: CASSYGRGYYGYTF. In DNA, the CDR3 is TGTGCCAGCAGTTATGGAAGGGGCTACTATGGCTACACCTTC.

This clone was recorded only once. V and J are TRBV7-2 and TRBJ2-3; the D gene is possibly TRBD2 (5 bases). With 2 bases removed from V and 14 bases from J, the gap between germline ends came to 11 bases. This CDR3 region has 11 residues. Germline CDR1 SGHTA, CDR2 FQGNSA. In DNA form, the CDR3 reads TGTGCCAGCAGCTTACAGAGGGCGCCGTATTTT. This gives the protein CASSLQRAPYF.

The chain joins TRBV9 to TRBJ2-5; D remains ambiguous. V was cut by 2 bases and J by 5 bases, with 16 bases left in between. The CDR3 contains 15 residues. Looked up from germline, CDR1 is SGDLS and CDR2 is YYNGEE. The DNA of the CDR3 is TGTGCCAGCAGCGTGGGCCCCCCGTCAGCTGAGACCCAGTACTTC. Protein product: CASSVGPPSAETQYF.